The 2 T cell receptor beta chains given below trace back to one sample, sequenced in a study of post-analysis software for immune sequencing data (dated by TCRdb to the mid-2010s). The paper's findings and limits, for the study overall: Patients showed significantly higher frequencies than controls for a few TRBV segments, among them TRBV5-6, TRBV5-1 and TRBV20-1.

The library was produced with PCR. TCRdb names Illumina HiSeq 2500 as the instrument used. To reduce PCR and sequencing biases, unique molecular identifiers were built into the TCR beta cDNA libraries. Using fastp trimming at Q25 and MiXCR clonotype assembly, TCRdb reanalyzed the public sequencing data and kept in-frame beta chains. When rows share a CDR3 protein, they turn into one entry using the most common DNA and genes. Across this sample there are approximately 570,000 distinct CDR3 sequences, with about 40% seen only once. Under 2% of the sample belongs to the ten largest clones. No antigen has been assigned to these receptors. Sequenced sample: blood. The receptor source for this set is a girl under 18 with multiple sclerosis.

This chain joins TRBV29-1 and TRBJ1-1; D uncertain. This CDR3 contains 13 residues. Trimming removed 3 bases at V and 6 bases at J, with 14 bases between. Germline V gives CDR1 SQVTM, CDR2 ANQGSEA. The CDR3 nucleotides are TGCAGCGTTGAGCTCCGATGGGGTCCTGAAGCTTTCTTT. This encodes CSVELRWGPEAFF.

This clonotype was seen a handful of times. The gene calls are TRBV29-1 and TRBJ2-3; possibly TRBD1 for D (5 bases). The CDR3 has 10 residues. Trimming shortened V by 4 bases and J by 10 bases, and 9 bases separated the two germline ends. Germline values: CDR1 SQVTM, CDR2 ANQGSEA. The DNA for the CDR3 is TGCAGCGTTGGGGGCGACGCGCAGTATTTT. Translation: CSVGGDAQYF.